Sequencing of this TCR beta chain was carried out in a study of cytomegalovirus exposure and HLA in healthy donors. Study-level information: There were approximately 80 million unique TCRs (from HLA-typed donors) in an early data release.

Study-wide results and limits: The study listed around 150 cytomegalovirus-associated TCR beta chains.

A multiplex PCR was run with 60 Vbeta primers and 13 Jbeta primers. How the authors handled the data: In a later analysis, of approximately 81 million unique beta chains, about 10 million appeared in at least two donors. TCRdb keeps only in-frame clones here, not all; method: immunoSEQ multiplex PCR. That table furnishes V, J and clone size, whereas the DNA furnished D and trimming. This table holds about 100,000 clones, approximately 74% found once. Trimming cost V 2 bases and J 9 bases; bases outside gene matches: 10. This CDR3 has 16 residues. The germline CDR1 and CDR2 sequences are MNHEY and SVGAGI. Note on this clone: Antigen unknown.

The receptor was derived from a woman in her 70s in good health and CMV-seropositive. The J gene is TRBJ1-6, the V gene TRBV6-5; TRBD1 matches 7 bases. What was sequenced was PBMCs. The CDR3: CASSYGQDLSGSPLHF. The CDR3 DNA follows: TGTGCCAGCAGTTACGGACAGGACCTCAGCGGTTCACCCCTCCACTTT.